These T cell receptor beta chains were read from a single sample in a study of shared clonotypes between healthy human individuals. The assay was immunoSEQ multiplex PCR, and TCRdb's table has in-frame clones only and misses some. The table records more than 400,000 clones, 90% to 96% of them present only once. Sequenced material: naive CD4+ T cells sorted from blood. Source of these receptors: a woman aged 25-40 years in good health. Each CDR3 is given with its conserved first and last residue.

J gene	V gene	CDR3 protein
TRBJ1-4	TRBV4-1	CASSQTRGEKLFF
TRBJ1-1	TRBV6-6	CASSLGQAYTEAFF
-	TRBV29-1	CSARSGQAYEQYF
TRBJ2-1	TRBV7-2	CASSPGLGAGGREQFF
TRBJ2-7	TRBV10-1	CASSDRRRGSSYEQYF
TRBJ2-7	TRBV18	CASSPPSGVIEQYF
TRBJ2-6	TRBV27	CASSLKYRTGANVLTF
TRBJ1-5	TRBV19	CASGVRQPQHF
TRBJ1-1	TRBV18	CASSFNQGALNTEAFF
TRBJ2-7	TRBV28	CASSISYEQYF
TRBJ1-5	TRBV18	CASSPGPLQPQHF
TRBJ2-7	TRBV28	CASSSGEGEQYF
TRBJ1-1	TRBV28	CASSPGTGGTEAFF
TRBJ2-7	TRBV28	CASNQRAGGVLYEQYF
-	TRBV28	CASGPGQGRYEQYF
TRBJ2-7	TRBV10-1	CASSESGTGGYEQYF
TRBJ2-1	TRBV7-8	CASLRDRGRLPSYNEQFF
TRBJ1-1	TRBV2	CASIGQGVSTEAFF
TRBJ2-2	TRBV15	CATSRRQTGELFF
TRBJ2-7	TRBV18	CASSPPTRLEQYF
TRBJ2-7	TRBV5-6	CASSGTGQRPYEQYF
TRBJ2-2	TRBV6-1	CASLRDREVGELFF
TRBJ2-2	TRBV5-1	CASTASGTTSVAGELFF
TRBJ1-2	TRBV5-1	CASSLDELYGYTF
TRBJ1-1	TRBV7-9	CASSPQGGMNTEAFF
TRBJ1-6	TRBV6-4	CASSAVQGINSPLHF
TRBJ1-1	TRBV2	CASRGQVVVTEAFF
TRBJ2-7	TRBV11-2	CASSFRLADSYEQYF
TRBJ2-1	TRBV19	CASSIGASGRANNEQFF
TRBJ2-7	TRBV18	CASSPSIGQGGYEQYF
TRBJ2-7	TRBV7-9	CASSPIWLTGPSYEQYF
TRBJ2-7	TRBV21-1	CASSSEGLAGGLSSYEQYF
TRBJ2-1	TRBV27	CASSSGDGWYNEQFF
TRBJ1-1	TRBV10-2	CASSQDLNTEAFF
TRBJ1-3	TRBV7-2	CASSLGGGGLRNTIYF
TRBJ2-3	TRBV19	CASRDASGSTDTQYF
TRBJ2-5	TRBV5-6	CASSDWGYQETQYF
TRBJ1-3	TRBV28	CASSFLGLSGNTIYF
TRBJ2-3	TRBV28	CASSFSGSDTQYF
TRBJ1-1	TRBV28	CASSLFTGSKKTNTEAFF
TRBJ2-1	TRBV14	CASSLREYNEQFF
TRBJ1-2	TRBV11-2	CASSRGGAYGYTF
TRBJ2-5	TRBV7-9	CASSYGIQETQYF
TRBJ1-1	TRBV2	CASSVVGIGTEAFF
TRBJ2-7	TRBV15	CATSRGTEIYEQYF
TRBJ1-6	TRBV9	CASSVEGTGGSPLHF
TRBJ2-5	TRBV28	CASRTAGTEETQYF
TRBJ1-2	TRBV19	CASSIMAGGGGYTF
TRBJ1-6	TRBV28	CASSLGGGRNSPLHF
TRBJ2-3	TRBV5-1	CASSGGTSGTGVDTQYF
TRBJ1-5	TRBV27	CASSLRRGRNQPQHF
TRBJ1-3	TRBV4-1	CASSQVGTGAGNTIYF
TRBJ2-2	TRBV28	CASSLTGLAGTGDGELFF
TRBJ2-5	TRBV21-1	CASSKRSTSAQETQYF
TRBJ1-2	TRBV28	CASSPNYGYTF
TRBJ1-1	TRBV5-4	CASSQDPLQRNTEAFF
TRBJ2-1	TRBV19	CASSALAGEGYNEQFF
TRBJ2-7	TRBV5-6	CASSSNPYEQYF
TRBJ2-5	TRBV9	CASSIGQGAWETQYF
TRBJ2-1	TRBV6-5	CASSRTGPNEQFF